The clone carrying this TCR beta chain has only one observation. Its antigen is as yet unknown. The data originate from a study of cytomegalovirus exposure and HLA in healthy donors. The overall study: A preliminary data release comprised approximately 85 million unique TCRs obtained from HLA-typed donors.

Study results and limitations: Per a prior analysis, the majority of TCR beta V segments were productive roughly 87% or roughly 30% of the time. With further analysis later on, most CMV-associated TCR beta chains appeared HLA-restricted. A highly shared variant cluster was judged a likely technical artifact.

Germline lookup yields CDR1 SGHTA and CDR2 FQGTGA. Trimming cost V 1 base and J 4 bases, with 21 bases left between them. The CDR3 length is 18 residues. Use of 60 Vbeta and 13 Jbeta primers characterized the PCR. Only in-frame clones appear in the TCRdb table, and some are missing; sequencing was by immunoSEQ multiplex PCR. The sample lists around 120,000 clones; about 73% were seen once. Material: PBMCs. The origin of this receptor is a woman aged 40-49 years in good health and CMV-seronegative. V and J are TRBV7-3 and TRBJ2-3, with D possibly TRBD1 on 7 matching bases. CDR3 amino acids: CASSLIPGGQRTADTQYF. For the CDR3, the DNA is TGTGCCAGCAGCTTAATACCCGGGGGACAGAGAACAGCAGATACGCAGTATTTT.